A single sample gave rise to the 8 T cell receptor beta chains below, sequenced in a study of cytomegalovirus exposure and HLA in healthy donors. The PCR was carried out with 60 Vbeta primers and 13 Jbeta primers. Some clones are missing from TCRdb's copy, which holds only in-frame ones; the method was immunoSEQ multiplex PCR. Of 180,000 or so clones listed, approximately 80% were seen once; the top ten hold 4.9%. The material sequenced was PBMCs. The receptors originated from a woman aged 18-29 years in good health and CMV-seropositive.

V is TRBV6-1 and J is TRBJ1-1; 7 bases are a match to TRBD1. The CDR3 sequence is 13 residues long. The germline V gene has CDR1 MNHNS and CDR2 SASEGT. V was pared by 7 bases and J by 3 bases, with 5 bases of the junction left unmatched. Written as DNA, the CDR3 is TGTGCCAGCATTTTCGACAGGGACACTGAAGCTTTCTTT. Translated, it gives CASIFDRDTEAFF.

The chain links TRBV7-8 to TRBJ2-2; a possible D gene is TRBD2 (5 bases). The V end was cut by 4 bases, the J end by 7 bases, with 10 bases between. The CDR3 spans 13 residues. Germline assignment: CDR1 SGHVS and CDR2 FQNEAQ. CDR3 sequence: CASSSNRDGELFF. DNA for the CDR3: TGTGCCAGCAGCTCAAACCGGGACGGGGAGCTGTTTTTT.

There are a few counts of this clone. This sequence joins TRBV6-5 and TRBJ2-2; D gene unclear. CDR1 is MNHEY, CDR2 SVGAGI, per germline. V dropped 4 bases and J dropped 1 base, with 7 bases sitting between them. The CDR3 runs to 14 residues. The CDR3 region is CASSSFGNTGELFF. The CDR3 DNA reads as TGTGCCAGCAGTTCTTTCGGGAACACCGGGGAGCTGTTTTTT.

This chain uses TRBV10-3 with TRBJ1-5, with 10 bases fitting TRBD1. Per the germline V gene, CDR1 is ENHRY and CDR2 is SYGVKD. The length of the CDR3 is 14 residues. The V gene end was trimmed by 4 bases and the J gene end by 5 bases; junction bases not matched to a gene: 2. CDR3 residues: CAISGDRGDQPQHF. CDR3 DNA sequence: TGTGCCATCAGTGGGGACAGGGGAGATCAGCCCCAGCATTTT.

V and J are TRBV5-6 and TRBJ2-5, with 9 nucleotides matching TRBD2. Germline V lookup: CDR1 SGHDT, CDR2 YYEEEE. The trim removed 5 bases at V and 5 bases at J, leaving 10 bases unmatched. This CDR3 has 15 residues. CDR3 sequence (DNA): TGTGCCAGCAGGGCTTTCGCGGGGGGGCCGGAGACCCAGTACTTC. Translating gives CASRAFAGGPETQYF. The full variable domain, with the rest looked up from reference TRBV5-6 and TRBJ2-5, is DAGVTQSPTHLIKTRGQQVTLRCSPKSGHDTVSWYQQALGQGPQFIFQYYEEEERQRGNFPDRFSGHQFPNYSSELNVNALLLGDSALYLCASRAFAGGPETQYFGPGTRLLVL.

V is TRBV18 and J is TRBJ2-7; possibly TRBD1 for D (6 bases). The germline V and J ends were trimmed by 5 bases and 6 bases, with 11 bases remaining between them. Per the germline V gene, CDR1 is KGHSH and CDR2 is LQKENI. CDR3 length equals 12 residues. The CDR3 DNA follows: TGTGCCAGCTCAACGGGACAAGTCGAGCAGTACTTC. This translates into CASSTGQVEQYF.

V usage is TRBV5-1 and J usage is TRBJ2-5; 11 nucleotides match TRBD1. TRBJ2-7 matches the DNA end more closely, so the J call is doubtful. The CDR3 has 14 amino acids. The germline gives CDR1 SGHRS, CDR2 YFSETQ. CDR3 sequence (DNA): TGCGCCAGCAGCCGGGACAGGGGGATGTACGAGCAGTACTTC. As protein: CASSRDRGMYEQYF.

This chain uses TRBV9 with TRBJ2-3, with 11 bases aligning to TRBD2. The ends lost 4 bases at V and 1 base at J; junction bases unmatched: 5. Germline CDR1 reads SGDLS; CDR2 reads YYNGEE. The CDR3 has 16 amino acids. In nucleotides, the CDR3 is TGTGCCAGCAGCACCCAACTAGCGGGGGGCACAGATACGCAGTATTTT. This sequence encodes CASSTQLAGGTDTQYF.